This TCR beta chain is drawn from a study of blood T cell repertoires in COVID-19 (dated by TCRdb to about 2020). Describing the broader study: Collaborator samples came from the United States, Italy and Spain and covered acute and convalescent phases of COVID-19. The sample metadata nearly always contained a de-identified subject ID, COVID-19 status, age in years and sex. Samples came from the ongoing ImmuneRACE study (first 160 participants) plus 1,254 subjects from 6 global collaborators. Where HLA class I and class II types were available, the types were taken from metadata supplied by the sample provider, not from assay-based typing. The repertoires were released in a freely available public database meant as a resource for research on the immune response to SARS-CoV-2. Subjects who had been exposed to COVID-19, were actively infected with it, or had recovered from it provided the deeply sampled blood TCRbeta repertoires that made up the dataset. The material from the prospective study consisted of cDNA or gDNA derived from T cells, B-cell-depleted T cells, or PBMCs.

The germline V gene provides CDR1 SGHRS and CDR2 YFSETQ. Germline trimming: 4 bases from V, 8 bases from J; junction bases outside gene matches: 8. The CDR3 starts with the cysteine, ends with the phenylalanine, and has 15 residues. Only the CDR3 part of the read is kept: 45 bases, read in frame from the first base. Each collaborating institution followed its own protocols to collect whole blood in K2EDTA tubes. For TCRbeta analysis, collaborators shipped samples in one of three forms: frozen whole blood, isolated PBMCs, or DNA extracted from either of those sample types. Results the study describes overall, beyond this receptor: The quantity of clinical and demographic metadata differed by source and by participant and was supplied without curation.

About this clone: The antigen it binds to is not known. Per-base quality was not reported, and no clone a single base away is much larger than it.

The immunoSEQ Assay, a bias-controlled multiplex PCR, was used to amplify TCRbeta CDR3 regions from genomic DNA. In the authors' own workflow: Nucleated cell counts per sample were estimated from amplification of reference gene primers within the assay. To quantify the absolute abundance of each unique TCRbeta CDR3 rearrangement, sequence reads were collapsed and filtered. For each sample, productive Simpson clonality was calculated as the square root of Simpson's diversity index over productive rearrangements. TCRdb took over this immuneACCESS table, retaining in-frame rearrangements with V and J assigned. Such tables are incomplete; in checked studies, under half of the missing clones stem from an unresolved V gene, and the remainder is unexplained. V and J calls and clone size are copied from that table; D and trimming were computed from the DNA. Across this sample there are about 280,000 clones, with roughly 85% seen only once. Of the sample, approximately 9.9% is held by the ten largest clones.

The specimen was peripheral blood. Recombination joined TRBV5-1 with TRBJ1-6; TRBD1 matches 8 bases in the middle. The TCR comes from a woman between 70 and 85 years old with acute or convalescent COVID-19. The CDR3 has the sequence CASSVMTGADSPLHF. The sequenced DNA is TGCGCCAGCAGCGTTATGACAGGGGCTGATTCACCCCTCCACTTT.